The entry below gives a single T cell receptor (beta chain) sequence along with its context. Germline assignment: CDR1 SGHDN and CDR2 FVKESK. V lost 6 bases and J lost 8, with 11 bases in between. The CDR3 contains 12 residues. These data originate in a study of blood T cell repertoires in COVID-19. Overall study context: The study drew acute and convalescent COVID-19 samples from the United States, Italy and Spain. T cells, B-cell-depleted T cells, or PBMCs provided the cDNA or gDNA that served as material.

Original data processing: Nucleated cell number was recorded as an estimate derived from reference gene primer amplification. Profiling relied on immunoSEQ multiplex PCR, and the TCRdb table lists in-frame clones only, not all of them. V and J calls and clone size are as listed in that table; D and trimming were resolved from the DNA. The sample consists of roughly 190,000 clones, 88% of them appearing once. This TCR came from a man younger than 40 with acute or convalescent COVID-19. Source material: peripheral blood. The chain recombines TRBV14 with TRBJ2-1; D possibly corresponds to TRBD1 (6 bases). CDR3 residues: CASSLTGYEQFF. CDR3 DNA sequence: TGTGCCAGCAGTCTCACAGGGTATGAGCAGTTCTTC.